This T cell receptor beta chain came from a study of blood T cell repertoires in COVID-19. Looked up from germline, CDR1 is MNHEY and CDR2 is SMNVEV (reference sequence). The CDR3 sequence is 18 residues long. V lost 7 bases and J lost 1; bases outside the gene matches: 9. Data came from immunoSEQ multiplex PCR; TCRdb stores just in-frame clones and leaves some out. Counted here are approximately 450,000 clones, around 88% occurring once; the ten biggest clones make up over 4%. The count of this clone is one. Sequencing used peripheral blood. This clonotype originated in a woman aged 25 to 39 with acute or convalescent COVID-19. The rearrangement joins TRBV27 to TRBJ2-1; 14 nucleotides line up with TRBD2. The DNA of the CDR3 is TGTGCCAGCAAAAGACTAGCGGGGGGGCATGAATCCTACAATGAGCAGTTCTTC. This sequence encodes CASKRLAGGHESYNEQFF.